This T cell receptor beta chain was sequenced in a study of regulatory T cells in long-lasting Graves disease. Specified time point: newly diagnosed GD, antithyroid drugs for less than 3 months. PBMC-derived RNA was used for the TCR library. Into tubes containing EDTA, about 9 milliliters of peripheral blood were drawn. V dropped 4 bases and J dropped 5 bases, with 14 bases sitting between them. Germline loops: CDR1 SQVTM, CDR2 ANQGSEA. The CDR3 runs to 13 residues. General study findings and limits: TCR diversity in persistent Graves' patients was below that of newly diagnosed ones.

This clonotype turned up a few times. Its antigen remains unidentified. Both iRepertoire HTBI primers and Arm-PCR of CDR3 regions were used to build the TCR beta libraries. TCRdb re-derived calls from the multiplex PCR reads in MiXCR, one entry per CDR3 protein. Of 500,000 to 700,000 distinct CDR3 sequences in the sample, 15% to 20% are singletons; the top ten hold about 18%. The data were also submitted as part of a second study, on T cells in Graves' hyperthyroidism and ophthalmopathy. That investigation notes: It was uncontrolled infection, other autoimmune disease, pregnancy or lactation that excluded patients. Stable hyperthyroidism was told apart from ophthalmopathy by a model built on 13 V-J features.

The specimen comprised peripheral blood mononuclear cells (PBMCs), sampled at new diagnosis, from a patient treated with antithyroid drugs. This rearrangement joins TRBV29-1 to TRBJ1-2; D may be TRBD1 (6 bases). The origin of this receptor is a woman in her thirties with Graves disease. This chain's CDR3 is CSVGTEWGYGYTF. The DNA for the CDR3 is TGCAGCGTTGGGACAGAATGGGGGTATGGCTACACCTTC.